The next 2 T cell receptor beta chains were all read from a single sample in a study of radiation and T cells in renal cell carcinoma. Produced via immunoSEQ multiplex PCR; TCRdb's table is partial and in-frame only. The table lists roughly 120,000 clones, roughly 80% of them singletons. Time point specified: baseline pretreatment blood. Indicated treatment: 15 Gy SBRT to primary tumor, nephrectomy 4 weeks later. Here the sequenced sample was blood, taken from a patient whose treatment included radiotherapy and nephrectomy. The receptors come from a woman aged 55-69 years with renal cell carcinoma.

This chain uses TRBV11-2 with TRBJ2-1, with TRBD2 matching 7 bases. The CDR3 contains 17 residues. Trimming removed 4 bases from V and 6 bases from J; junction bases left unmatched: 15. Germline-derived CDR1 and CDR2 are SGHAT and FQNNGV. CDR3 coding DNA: TGTGCCAGCAGCTCGCCCTGGGGGGGTTCGGTTCCCAATGAGCAGTTCTTC. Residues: CASSSPWGGSVPNEQFF.

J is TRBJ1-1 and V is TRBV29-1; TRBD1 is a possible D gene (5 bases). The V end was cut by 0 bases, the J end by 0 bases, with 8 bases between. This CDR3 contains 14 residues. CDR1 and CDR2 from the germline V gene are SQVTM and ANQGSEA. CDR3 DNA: TGCAGCGTTGAAGATCGGGGGGTGAACACTGAAGCTTTCTTT. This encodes CSVEDRGVNTEAFF.